This T cell receptor (beta chain) was recorded in a study of human T cells and chemical hapten exposure. Study overall: Skin of the upper inner arm, approximately 2 cm by approximately 2 cm, received 2% DPC for sensitization.

TCRdb itself ran the RACE reads through MiXCR, one entry per CDR3 protein. Of about 140,000 distinct CDR3 sequences in the sample, about an eighth were seen once. Trimming stripped 3 bases from V and 5 bases from J, with 10 bases between. The CDR3 sequence is 13 residues long. Germline lookup yields CDR1 SGHVS and CDR2 FQNEAQ. General study results and limits: Significantly more large CDR3 similarity clusters were formed by expanded TCRs than by controls.

About this clonotype itself: Its antigen is still unknown.

Time point meaning: patch test 2, 6 weeks after DPC sensitization. Treatment denoted: therapeutic diphenylcyclopropenone sensitization with weekly scalp DPC. Material: whole blood, obtained in connection with sensitization to the hapten diphenylcyclopropenone (DPC). The V gene is TRBV7-8, the J gene TRBJ2-5; the D is unclear. This TCR came from a woman in her forties or fifties with alopecia areata. Some clones in this sample may be carry-over from other donors' samples. Here the CDR3 DNA reads TGTGCCAGCAGCTTGAGAATGGGGGAGACCCAGTACTTC. Encoded protein: CASSLRMGETQYF.